This T cell receptor beta chain stems from a study of OX40 agonist ivuxolimab in advanced cancers. Study background: The patients received ivuxolimab by intravenous route every 2 weeks at 0.01 to 10 mg/kg. Past anti-PD-1, anti-PD-L1 or anti-CTLA-4 therapy was accepted, and roughly 37% had received some. The study's findings and limits: Researchers report that CD8+ T cells had, on average, more expanded clones than CD4+.

With baseline, cycle 4 day 1, and cycle 7 day 1 as timepoints, blood was sampled. Libraries were prepared by immunoSEQ multiplex PCR; TCRdb keeps only in-frame clonotypes and omits some of them. The data show about 64,000 clones, about 87% seen once. As regards this clone: Its antigen is as yet unknown.

The sequencing used CD4+ or CD8+ T cells sorted from blood, collected in a trial of the OX40 agonist ivuxolimab. The sequence was collected from an adult with an advanced solid tumor such as melanoma, head and neck, liver or kidney cancer.

The CDR3 DNA follows: TGTGCCAGCAGTAGGTCCTGGGACACTGAAGCTTTCTTT. Its translation: CASSRSWDTEAFF. The chain joins TRBV6-6 to TRBJ1-1, with unresolved D. Per the germline V gene, CDR1 is MNHNY and CDR2 is SVGAGI (reference sequence). V was cut by 5 bases and J by 3 bases, with 10 bases left in between. There are 13 residues in the CDR3.